This TCR beta chain is drawn from a study of cytomegalovirus exposure and HLA in healthy donors. The PCR used 60 Vbeta and 13 Jbeta primers. Method: immunoSEQ multiplex PCR; TCRdb's copy keeps in-frame clones and lacks some. Of about 150,000 clones listed, around 84% are singletons. Germline CDR1 SGHTA, CDR2 FQGNSA. The CDR3 totals 15 residues. With 5 bases clipped from V and 9 bases from J, the junction kept 10 bases outside the gene matches. Study-wide results and caveats: A previous analysis found most TCR beta V segments productive roughly 87% or roughly 30% of the time. In a later analysis, approximately 15,000 TCR beta sequences were associated with HLA alleles at 0.05 false discovery rate. Cytomegalovirus status, reportedly, was diagnosed with high specificity and sensitivity by the classifier.

Donors sampled were nominally healthy, though unrecorded immune exposures were likely. Note on this clone: Its antigen is currently unknown.

This sequence was found in a woman under 30 in good health and CMV-seronegative. The chain carries TRBV7-2 and TRBJ1-6; 7 bases align to TRBD1. Sequencing input: PBMCs. The CDR3 is CASSQRTGARSPLHF. For the CDR3, the DNA is TGTGCCAGCAGCCAGAGGACAGGCGCCCGTTCACCCCTCCACTTT.